The 31 T cell receptor beta chains listed next were all sequenced from one sample in a study of tumor-infiltrating lymphocytes in localized non-small cell lung cancer. Generated by immunoSEQ multiplex PCR, the TCRdb table keeps only in-frame clones and is missing some. The table lists about 15,000 clones, around 66% of them singletons. The specimen sequenced was lung tumor tissue. These receptors were taken from a human donor with non-small cell lung cancer.

This clone was picked up one time. The chain employs TRBV18 and TRBJ2-1; TRBD1 aligns across 9 bases. CDR1 is KGHSH, CDR2 LQKENI, per germline. Trimming took 3 bases from V and 1 from J; bases not matched to a gene: 1. The CDR3 runs to 15 residues. The CDR3 loop is CASSPGTGSYNEQFF. The CDR3 bases are TGTGCCAGCTCACCGGGGACAGGGTCCTACAATGAGCAGTTCTTC.

The J gene is TRBJ2-1, the V gene TRBV9; D not certain. There are 11 residues in the CDR3. Looked up from germline, CDR1 is SGDLS and CDR2 is YYNGEE. V was cut by 0 bases and J by 10 bases, with 5 bases left in between. The CDR3 sequence: CASSVGREQFF. The CDR3 coding sequence is TGTGCCAGCAGCGTAGGTCGGGAGCAGTTCTTC.

The rearrangement joins TRBV7-2 to TRBJ2-5, with unresolved D. The ends were cut back, 1 base at V and 5 bases at J, with 8 bases in the middle. This CDR3 is 13 amino acids long. Germline V CDR1 and CDR2: SGHTA, FQGNSA. DNA of the CDR3: TGTGCCAGCAGCTTAGAGGCAGAGGAGACCCAGTACTTC. This gives the protein CASSLEAEETQYF.

The rearrangement uses TRBV11-2 and TRBJ2-7; 9 nucleotides match TRBD1. The junction had 9 bases not matched to a gene; V was cut back by 5 bases and J by 4 bases. This CDR3 region has 15 residues. CDR1 is SGHAT and CDR2 is FQNNGV in the germline V gene. The CDR3 DNA reads as TGTGCCAGCAGCCCAGGGAGAGGGACAGGGTACGAGCAGTACTTC. Amino acids: CASSPGRGTGYEQYF.

This clone was counted between two and nine times. V and J are TRBV4-2 and TRBJ2-4, with D tentatively TRBD1 or TRBD2 (5 bases each). The CDR3 loop spans 12 amino acids. The V end lost 3 bases, the J end lost 6 bases, and 6 bases lay between the germline ends. Germline V gene sequence: CDR1 LGHNA, CDR2 YNFKEQ. CDR3 protein: CASSHGGNIQYF. The CDR3 nucleotides read TGTGCCAGCAGCCATGGGGGAAACATTCAGTACTTC.

A single count supports this clone. The chain joins TRBV5-1 to TRBJ2-7; D is perhaps TRBD1 (6 bases). The CDR3 has 13 amino acids. Germline CDR1 reads SGHRS; CDR2 reads YFSETQ. Trimming pared 3 bases from V and 2 bases from J, leaving 9 bases between. The CDR3 coding sequence is TGCGCCAGCAGCTGGGACAAGACCTACGAGCAGTACTTC. This sequence encodes CASSWDKTYEQYF.

This chain links TRBV28 with TRBJ1-4; TRBD1 might be the D (5 bases). This CDR3 region has 15 residues. V was cut by 6 bases and J by 4 bases, with 15 bases left in between. The V gene's germline CDR1 is MDHEN and CDR2 SYDVKM. In DNA form, the CDR3 reads TGTGCCAGCAGACCTGGGGGATCTTTTAATGAAAAACTGTTTTTT. Protein product: CASRPGGSFNEKLFF.

The V call is TRBV4-1, the J call TRBJ1-5; no firm D call. This CDR3 is built from 15 residues. The ends were cut back, 3 bases at V and 0 bases at J, with 9 bases in the middle. From germline, CDR1 is MGHRA and CDR2 YSYEKL. The CDR3, as DNA: TGCGCCAGCAGCCAGGGCTTAGATAGCAATCAGCCCCAGCATTTT. Translated, it gives CASSQGLDSNQPQHF.

The CDR3: CASRQGDQETQYF. The DNA of the CDR3 is TGTGCCAGCCGTCAGGGGGACCAAGAGACCCAGTACTTC. The chain uses TRBV27 and TRBJ2-5; 7 nucleotides agree with TRBD1. J was trimmed by 0 bases and V by 8 bases; bases with no gene match: 3. Per the germline V gene, CDR1 is MNHEY and CDR2 is SMNVEV (reference sequence). The CDR3 runs 13 residues.

CDR3 amino acids: CASSPRTGGGQETQYF. In DNA form, the CDR3 reads TGTGCCAGCTCACCGCGGACAGGGGGCGGCCAAGAGACCCAGTACTTC. V usage is TRBV18 and J usage is TRBJ2-5; 11 bases match TRBD1. V lost 3 bases and J lost 1; bases outside the gene matches: 4. The CDR3 is 16 residues long. Germline V CDR1 and CDR2: KGHSH, LQKENI.

This chain joins TRBV28 and TRBJ1-2; D perhaps matches TRBD1 (5 bases). The CDR3 length is 13 residues. With 8 bases removed from V and 5 bases from J, the gap between germline ends came to 15 bases. Looked up from germline, CDR1 is MDHEN and CDR2 is SYDVKM. DNA for the CDR3: TGTGCCAGCCAGGGTGGTGCACCTTATGGCTACACCTTC. It translates to CASQGGAPYGYTF.

The sample holds a few counts of this clone. The chain has TRBV28 and TRBJ2-5, with 9 nucleotides matching TRBD2. The germline V gene encodes CDR1 MDHEN and CDR2 SYDVKM. With 6 bases clipped from V and 5 bases from J, the junction kept 4 bases outside the gene matches. The CDR3 runs to 13 residues. Written as DNA, the CDR3 is TGTGCCAGCAGACGACTAGCGGTTGAGACCCAGTACTTC. As protein: CASRRLAVETQYF.

This clone was counted a few times. The rearrangement uses TRBV5-4 and TRBJ1-2, with D perhaps TRBD1 (5 bases). Germline-derived CDR1 and CDR2 are SGHNT and YYREEE (reference sequence). V lost 1 base, J lost 2 bases, and 12 bases lay in between. The CDR3 has 15 residues. The DNA of the CDR3 is TGTGCCAGCAGCTTGCGACAGACAAACAACTATGGCTACACCTTC. Translating it yields CASSLRQTNNYGYTF.

This chain links TRBV7-9 with TRBJ2-2; D is undetermined. Germline V gene data show CDR1 as SEHNR and CDR2 as FQNEAQ (reference sequence). V was clipped by 2 bases and J by 6 bases, with 1 base between them. CDR3 length equals 11 residues. Here the CDR3 reads CASSLSGELFF. The CDR3 DNA follows: TGTGCCAGCAGCTTATCCGGGGAGCTGTTTTTT. Full variable domain (rest looked up from reference TRBV7-9 and TRBJ2-2): DTGVSQNPRHKITKRGQNVTFRCDPISEHNRLYWYRQTLGQGPEFLTYFQNEAQLEKSRLLSDRFSAERPKGSFSTLEIQRTEQGDSAMYLCASSLSGELFFGEGSRLTVL.

The CDR3 sequence is CAISESIGVSYGYTF. The DNA of the CDR3 is TGTGCCATCAGTGAGTCGATCGGGGTTAGCTATGGCTACACCTTC. V gene TRBV10-3 combines with J gene TRBJ1-2; no definite D call. V gave up 0 bases and J gave up 4 bases, with 12 bases separating them. The CDR3 is 15 amino acids. Germline-derived CDR1 and CDR2 are ENHRY and SYGVKD.

This clone was counted between two and nine times. CDR3 sequence (DNA): TGCGCCAGCAGCCAAGAGGGACTAGCGGGATGGACCGGGGAGCTGTTTTTT. Its protein product is CASSQEGLAGWTGELFF. The chain employs TRBV4-1 and TRBJ2-2, with TRBD2 identical over 13 bases. Trimming cost V 0 bases and J 5 bases; bases outside gene matches: 3. The V gene's germline CDR1 is MGHRA and CDR2 YSYEKL. The CDR3 has 17 residues.

This chain links TRBV4-1 with TRBJ2-7, with D unclear. V was trimmed by 0 bases and J by 0 bases, leaving 15 bases between them. The CDR3 totals 17 residues. In germline, CDR1 is MGHRA, CDR2 YSYEKL. CDR3 sequence: CASSQDQADRSSYEQYF. Here the CDR3 DNA reads TGCGCCAGCAGCCAAGACCAGGCGGACCGAAGCTCCTACGAGCAGTACTTC.

The chain recombines TRBV2 with TRBJ2-2; 9 bases are a match to TRBD1. The CDR3 spans 17 residues. CDR1 SNHLY and CDR2 FYNNEI come from the germline V gene. J gave up 1 base and V 6 bases, and 9 bases lay outside the gene matches. CDR3 sequence reads: CASRGQGELWNTGELFF. The CDR3 nucleotides read TGTGCCAGCAGGGGACAGGGAGAGTTATGGAACACCGGGGAGCTGTTTTTT.

V and J are TRBV6-6 and TRBJ2-7, with 7 bases matching TRBD1. The J segment lost 0 bases and the V segment lost 5 bases, leaving 7 bases of the junction unmatched. The V gene's germline CDR1 is MNHNY and CDR2 SVGAGI (reference sequence). CDR3 length: 15 amino acids. CDR3 in amino acids: CASSTGTDDSYEQYF. The CDR3 nucleotides read TGTGCCAGCAGTACCGGGACAGATGACTCCTACGAGCAGTACTTC.

The chain has TRBV7-3 and TRBJ2-3; weak D call: TRBD2 (6 bases). CDR1 is SGHTA and CDR2 is FQGTGA in the germline V gene. V was trimmed by 2 bases and J by 2 bases, leaving 14 bases between them. This CDR3 contains 16 residues. The CDR3 nucleotides read TGTGCCAGCAGCTTAGCGGGAAAGAGCACCACAGATACGCAGTATTTT. Protein product: CASSLAGKSTTDTQYF.

The chain's CDR3 is CASSPTSGTAREQYF. The CDR3 region has the DNA TGTGCCAGCAGTCCGACTAGCGGGACTGCTCGCGAGCAGTACTTC. This chain links TRBV7-8 with TRBJ2-7; 11 nucleotides line up with TRBD2. V shed 6 bases and J 6 bases; nucleotides not matched to a gene: 10. Germline V gene data show CDR1 as SGHVS and CDR2 as FQNEAQ. The CDR3 runs to 15 residues. Full variable domain (remainder filled in from reference TRBV7-8 and TRBJ2-7): GAGVSQSPRYKVAKRGQDVALRCDPISGHVSLFWYQQALGQGPEFLTYFQNEAQLDKSGLPSDRFFAERPEGSVSTLKIQRTQQEDSAVYLCASSPTSGTAREQYFGPGTRLTVT.

The chain couples TRBV5-4 to TRBJ2-7, with a weak D call TRBD1 (5 bases). Looked up from germline, CDR1 is SGHNT and CDR2 is YYREEE (reference sequence). CDR3 length: 12 amino acids. Trimming pared 1 base from V and 3 bases from J, leaving 5 bases between. CDR3 bases: TGTGCCAGCAGCTTGCAGGGCTACGAGCAGTACTTC. It encodes CASSLQGYEQYF. The whole variable domain, filled in from reference TRBV5-4 and TRBJ2-7, reads ETGVTQSPTHLIKTRGQQVTLRCSSQSGHNTVSWYQQALGQGPQFIFQYYREEENGRGNFPPRFSGLQFPNYSSELNVNALELDDSALYLCASSLQGYEQYFGPGTRLTVT.

The rearrangement links TRBV6-5 to TRBJ2-5; 8 bases are shared with TRBD1. Germline assignment: CDR1 MNHEY and CDR2 SVGAGI. V lost 7 bases and J lost 5; bases outside the gene matches: 6. The CDR3 has 13 amino acids. CDR3 DNA sequence: TGTGCCAGCACCTCGACAGGGGACGAGACCCAGTACTTC. As protein: CASTSTGDETQYF.

This clone was counted between two and nine times. CDR3 residues: CASSGDRRAGELFF. The CDR3 coding sequence is TGTGCCAGCAGTGGGGACAGGCGAGCCGGGGAGCTGTTTTTT. This chain connects TRBV2 to TRBJ2-2; 8 bases map to TRBD1. The CDR3 length is 14 residues. V was pared by 4 bases and J by 6 bases, with 4 bases of the junction left unmatched. CDR1 and CDR2 from the germline V gene are SNHLY and FYNNEI.

V and J are TRBV19 and TRBJ2-3; 10 positions agree with TRBD2. The CDR3 is made up of 16 amino acids. V lost 4 bases, J lost 3 bases, and 7 bases stayed unmatched. The germline V gene encodes CDR1 LNHDA and CDR2 SQIVND (reference sequence). The DNA for the CDR3 is TGTGCCAGTAGTACTCGGACTAGCGGAGTTACAGATACGCAGTATTTT. It translates to CASSTRTSGVTDTQYF.

The V gene is TRBV6-6, the J gene TRBJ1-1; no reliable D call. The CDR3 has 15 amino acids. CDR1 and CDR2 from the germline V gene are MNHNY and SVGAGI (reference sequence). Trimming took off 10 bases at V and 0 bases at J, with 18 bases between the two ends. This CDR3 reads CATMLLEIMNTEAFF. In nucleotides, the CDR3 is TGTGCCACCATGCTGCTGGAGATCATGAACACTGAAGCTTTCTTT.

This chain uses TRBV27 with TRBJ1-1; no definite D call. The V end lost 5 bases, the J end lost 3 bases, and 19 bases lay between the germline ends. Per germline, CDR1 MNHEY and CDR2 SMNVEV (reference sequence). The CDR3 has 16 residues. CDR3 region: CASSPLVGTRDTEAFF. CDR3 sequence (DNA): TGTGCCAGCAGTCCCCTAGTAGGAACACGGGACACTGAAGCTTTCTTT.

In this sample, this clone turned up a few times. V gene TRBV4-2 combines with J gene TRBJ2-1; 9 bases map to TRBD2. The germline V gene has CDR1 LGHNA and CDR2 YNFKEQ. J was trimmed by 2 bases and V by 0 bases; bases with no gene match: 2. The CDR3 has 16 amino acids. Here the CDR3 reads CASSQDGTSPYNEQFF. The CDR3 DNA follows: TGTGCCAGCAGCCAAGACGGGACTAGCCCCTACAATGAGCAGTTCTTC.

The chain couples TRBV9 to TRBJ2-3; 14 positions match TRBD2. The V and J ends lost 2 bases and 6 bases, in that order; junction bases with no gene match: 8. Germline values: CDR1 SGDLS, CDR2 YYNGEE. CDR3 length: 17 amino acids. As DNA, the CDR3 is TGTGCCAGCAGCGTCGTCGGGACTAGCGGGAGTATCGATACGCAGTATTTT. This translates into CASSVVGTSGSIDTQYF.

Only one count was recorded for this clone. CDR3 DNA sequence: TGCGCCAGCAGCTTGAGGGAGGCCGAGCAGTACTTC. It codes for CASSLREAEQYF. The gene calls are TRBV5-1 and TRBJ2-7; D might be TRBD2 (6 bases). Germline lookup yields CDR1 SGHRS and CDR2 YFSETQ. Trimming removed 1 base from V and 6 bases from J, with 8 bases in between. The CDR3 has 12 residues.

The CDR3 DNA is TGTGCCAGCAGCTACTACCGGACAAGTAACACTGAAGCTTTCTTT. This codes for CASSYYRTSNTEAFF. The rearrangement uses TRBV7-8 and TRBJ1-1; TRBD1 is a possible D gene (5 bases). Trimming took off 4 bases at V and 2 bases at J, with 14 bases between the two ends. This CDR3 is built from 15 residues. Germline CDR1 and CDR2: SGHVS and FQNEAQ.